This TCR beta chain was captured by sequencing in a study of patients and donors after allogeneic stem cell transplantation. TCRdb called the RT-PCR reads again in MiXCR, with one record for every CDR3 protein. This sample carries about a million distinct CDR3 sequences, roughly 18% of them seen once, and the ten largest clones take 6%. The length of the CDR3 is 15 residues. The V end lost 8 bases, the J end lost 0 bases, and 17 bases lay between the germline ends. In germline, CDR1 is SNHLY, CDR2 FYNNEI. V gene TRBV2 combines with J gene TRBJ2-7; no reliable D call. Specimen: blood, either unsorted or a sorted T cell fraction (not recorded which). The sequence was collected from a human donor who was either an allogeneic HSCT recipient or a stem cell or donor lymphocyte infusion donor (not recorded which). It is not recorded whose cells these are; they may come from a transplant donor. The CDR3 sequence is CASARIPKSSYEQYF. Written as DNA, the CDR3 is TGTGCCAGCGCGCGTATACCTAAGAGCTCCTACGAGCAGTACTTC.